This T cell receptor beta chain was sequenced for a study of monozygotic twins with inflammatory bowel disease. The study's findings and limits: Limited statistical power may explain no repertoire similarity difference between concordant and discordant twins. Individual T cell subtypes were not distinguishable. IBD patients displayed reduced TCRbeta diversity (inverse Simpson) when set against healthy co-twins.

Total RNA, at around 3,800 ng, went into every TCR library. TCRdb derives one entry per CDR3 protein from the 5' RACE reads, leaving out DNA. This sample's clone table lists fewer than 450,000 distinct CDR3 sequences. The length of the CDR3 is 15 residues. Turning to this clonotype: The antigen remains unidentified.

The sequence derives from a human donor with ulcerative colitis or Crohn's disease, or a healthy co-twin of an affected twin (not recorded which). The sample comprised blood. The chain carries TRBV21-1 and TRBJ1-5; the D call from TCRdb, TRBD1, cannot be confirmed without DNA. TRBV21-1 constitutes a pseudogene. The CDR3 region is CASSKGAGSNQPQHF.